The 10 T cell receptor beta chains below were found in one sample sequenced in a study of T cell repertoires in cytomegalovirus infection. Their antigen targets remain unknown. Each CDR3 protein is one row after TCRdb ran MiXCR on the reads. This sample has about 920,000 distinct CDR3 sequences, with 31% found just once. Sample: cultured CD8+ T cells from PBMCs, taken from culture after CMV antigen stimulation. These TCRs come from a human donor in good health (CMV status not recorded). Some clones in this sample may be carry-over from other donors' samples.

This clonotype has more than one count but fewer than ten. The J gene is TRBJ2-7, the V gene TRBV5-6, with 8 nucleotides matching TRBD1. The CDR3 spans 14 residues. CDR1 is SGHDT, CDR2 YYEEEE, per germline. Trimming cost V 3 bases and J 6 bases; bases outside gene matches: 8. Here the CDR3 reads CASSSRQGLAEQYF. The CDR3, as DNA: TGTGCCAGCAGCTCTCGACAGGGGCTGGCCGAGCAGTACTTC.

This clonotype was recorded many times. The V and J genes are TRBV12-3 or TRBV12-4 and TRBJ1-1; D unclear. The CDR3 has 13 amino acids. The V gene lost 5 bases and the J gene lost 0 bases, with 7 bases spanning the gap. CDR3: CASSNGLNTEAFF. The CDR3 region has the DNA TGTGCCAGCAGTAATGGGTTGAACACTGAAGCTTTCTTT.

This clonotype was counted many times. The chain recombines TRBV7-9 with TRBJ1-4, with no clear D. Trimming removed 4 bases from V and 4 bases from J, with 10 bases in between. CDR1 and CDR2 from the germline V gene are SEHNR and FQNEAQ (reference sequence). The CDR3 loop spans 14 amino acids. The CDR3 reads CASSSDADNEKLFF. The CDR3 DNA is TGTGCCAGCAGCTCGGACGCGGATAATGAAAAACTGTTTTTT. The full variable domain, with the rest looked up from reference TRBV7-9 and TRBJ1-4, is DTGVSQNPRHKITKRGQNVTFRCDPISEHNRLYWYRQTLGQGPEFLTYFQNEAQLEKSRLLSDRFSAERPKGSFSTLEIQRTEQGDSAMYLCASSSDADNEKLFFGSGTQLSVL.

As regards this clonotype: This may be a read error, as it is one base from a much larger clone. This chain joins TRBV7-2 and TRBJ2-3; 8 nucleotides align to TRBD1. Germline V gene sequence: CDR1 SGHTA, CDR2 FQGNSA. The CDR3 length is 15 residues. CDR3: CASSQTGARAETQYF. The CDR3 DNA sequence: TGTGCCAGCAGCCAGACAGGGGCGAGGGCAGAAACGCAGTATTTT.

This clonotype was observed a handful of times. The V call is TRBV5-5, the J call TRBJ1-5, with TRBD1 matching over 8 bases. The V gene's germline CDR1 is SGHKS and CDR2 YYEKEE (reference sequence). This CDR3 region has 16 residues. The V and J ends lost 0 bases and 5 bases, in that order; junction bases with no gene match: 7. The CDR3 protein is CASSLGWTGMDQPQHF. DNA for the CDR3: TGTGCCAGCAGCTTGGGGTGGACAGGGATGGATCAGCCCCAGCATTTT.

Ten or more counts support this clonotype. The rearrangement joins TRBV7-2 to TRBJ2-5; 13 nucleotides agree with TRBD2. The CDR3 has 17 amino acids. Germline CDR1 is SGHTA and CDR2 is FQGNSA. The V gene end was trimmed by 2 bases and the J gene end by 1 base; junction bases not matched to a gene: 4. DNA of the CDR3: TGTGCCAGCAGCTTACTGACTAGCGGGGGGTTCCAAGAGACCCAGTACTTC. Encoded protein: CASSLLTSGGFQETQYF.

This sequence joins TRBV12-3 or TRBV12-4 and TRBJ2-1, with TRBD1 as a possible D gene (5 bases). CDR3 length: 12 amino acids. V gave up 5 bases and J gave up 7 bases, with 9 bases separating them. CDR3 in amino acids: CASSPRQNEQFF. The CDR3 DNA reads as TGTGCCAGCAGTCCCCGACAGAATGAGCAGTTCTTC.

This chain connects TRBV6-5 to TRBJ1-2; a weak D match, TRBD1 (6 bases). This CDR3 spans 16 amino acids. Germline CDR1 is MNHEY and CDR2 is SVGAGI. Trimming cost V 2 bases and J 2 bases, with 15 bases left between them. DNA for the CDR3: TGTGCCAGCAGTTACGCTCCGACAGGAAGCAACTATGGCTACACCTTC. It codes for CASSYAPTGSNYGYTF.

The chain employs TRBV4-1 and TRBJ1-5; 9 bases match TRBD1. The CDR3 covers 17 residues. From germline, CDR1 is MGHRA and CDR2 YSYEKL. Trimming removed 0 bases from V and 3 bases from J; junction bases left unmatched: 6. CDR3: CASSQEWTGENNQPQHF. The CDR3 DNA follows: TGCGCCAGCAGCCAAGAGTGGACAGGGGAAAACAATCAGCCCCAGCATTTT.

There are many counts of this clonotype. CDR3: CASSLRGQGAAGELFF. In DNA form, the CDR3 reads TGTGCCAGCAGCTTGAGAGGACAGGGGGCTGCCGGGGAGCTGTTTTTT. The V and J genes are TRBV7-2 and TRBJ2-2; 11 nucleotides agree with TRBD1. The J segment lost 6 bases and the V segment lost 3 bases, leaving 6 bases of the junction unmatched. CDR1 and CDR2 (germline): SGHTA, FQGNSA. This CDR3 is 16 amino acids long.